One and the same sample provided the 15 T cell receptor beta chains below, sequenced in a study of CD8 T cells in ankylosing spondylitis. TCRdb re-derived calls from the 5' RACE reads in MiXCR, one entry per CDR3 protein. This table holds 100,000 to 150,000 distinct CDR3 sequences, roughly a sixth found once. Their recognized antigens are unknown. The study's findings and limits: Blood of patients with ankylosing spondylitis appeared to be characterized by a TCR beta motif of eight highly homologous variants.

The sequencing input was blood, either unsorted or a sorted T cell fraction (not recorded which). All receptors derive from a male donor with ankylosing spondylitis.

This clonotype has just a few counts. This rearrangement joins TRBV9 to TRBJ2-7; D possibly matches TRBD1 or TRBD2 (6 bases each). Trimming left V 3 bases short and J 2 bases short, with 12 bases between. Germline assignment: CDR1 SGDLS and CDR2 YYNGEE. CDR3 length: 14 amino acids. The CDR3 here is CASSEGDSTYEQYF. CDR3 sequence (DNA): TGTGCCAGCAGCGAGGGGGACTCCACCTACGAGCAGTACTTC.

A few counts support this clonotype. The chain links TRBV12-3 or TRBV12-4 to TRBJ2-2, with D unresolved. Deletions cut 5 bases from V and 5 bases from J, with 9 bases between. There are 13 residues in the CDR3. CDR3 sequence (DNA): TGTGCCAGCAGTCCCGACCGTACCGGGGAGCTGTTTTTT. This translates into CASSPDRTGELFF.

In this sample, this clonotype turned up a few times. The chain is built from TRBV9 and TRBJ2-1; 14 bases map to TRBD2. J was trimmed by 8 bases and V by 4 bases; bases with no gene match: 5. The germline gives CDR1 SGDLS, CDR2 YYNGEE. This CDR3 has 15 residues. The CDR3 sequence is CASSPGLAGGYEQFF. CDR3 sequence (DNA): TGTGCCAGCAGCCCTGGACTAGCGGGAGGTTATGAGCAGTTCTTC.

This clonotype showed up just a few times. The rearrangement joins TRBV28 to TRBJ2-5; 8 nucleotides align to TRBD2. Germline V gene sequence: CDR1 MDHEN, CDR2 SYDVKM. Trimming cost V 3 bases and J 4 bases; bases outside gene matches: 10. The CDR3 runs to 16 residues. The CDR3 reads CASSFRGLVGRETQYF. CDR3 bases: TGTGCCAGCAGTTTCCGGGGACTAGTGGGGCGAGAGACCCAGTACTTC.

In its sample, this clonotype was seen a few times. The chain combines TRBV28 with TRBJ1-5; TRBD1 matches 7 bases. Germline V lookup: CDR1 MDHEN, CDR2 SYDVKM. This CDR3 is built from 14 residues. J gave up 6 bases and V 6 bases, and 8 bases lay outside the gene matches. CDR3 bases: TGTGCCAGCAGCCGACAGGGAATAAGTCAGCCCCAGCATTTT. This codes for CASSRQGISQPQHF.

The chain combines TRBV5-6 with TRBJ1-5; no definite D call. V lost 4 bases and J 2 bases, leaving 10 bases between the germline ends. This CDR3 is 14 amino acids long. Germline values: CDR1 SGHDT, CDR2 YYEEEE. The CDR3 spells CASSQTGGNQPQHF. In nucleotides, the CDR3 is TGTGCCAGCAGCCAGACTGGGGGCAATCAGCCCCAGCATTTT.

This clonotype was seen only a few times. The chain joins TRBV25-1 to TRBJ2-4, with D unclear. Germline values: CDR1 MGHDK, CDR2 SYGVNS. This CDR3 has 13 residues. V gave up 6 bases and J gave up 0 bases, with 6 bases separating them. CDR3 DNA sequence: TGTGCCAGCAGCTGGGGAGCCAAAAACATTCAGTACTTC. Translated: CASSWGAKNIQYF.

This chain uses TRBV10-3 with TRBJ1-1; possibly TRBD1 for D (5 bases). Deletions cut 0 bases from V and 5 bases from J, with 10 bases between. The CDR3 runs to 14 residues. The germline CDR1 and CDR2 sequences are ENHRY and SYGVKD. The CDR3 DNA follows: TGTGCCATCAGTGAGTCTGGGGGGGGGACTGAAGCTTTCTTT. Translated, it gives CAISESGGGTEAFF.

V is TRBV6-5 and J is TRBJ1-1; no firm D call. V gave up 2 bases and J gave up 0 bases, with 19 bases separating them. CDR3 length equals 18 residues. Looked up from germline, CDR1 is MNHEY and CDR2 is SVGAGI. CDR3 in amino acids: CASSYTHAGRSMNTEAFF. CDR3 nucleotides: TGTGCCAGCAGTTACACACATGCGGGTCGGTCCATGAACACTGAAGCTTTCTTT.

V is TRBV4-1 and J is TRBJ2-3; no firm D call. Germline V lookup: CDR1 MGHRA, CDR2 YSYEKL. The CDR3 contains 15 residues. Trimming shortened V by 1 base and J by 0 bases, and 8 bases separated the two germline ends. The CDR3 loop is CASSQVPISTDTQYF. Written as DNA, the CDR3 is TGCGCCAGCAGCCAAGTACCCATTAGCACAGATACGCAGTATTTT.

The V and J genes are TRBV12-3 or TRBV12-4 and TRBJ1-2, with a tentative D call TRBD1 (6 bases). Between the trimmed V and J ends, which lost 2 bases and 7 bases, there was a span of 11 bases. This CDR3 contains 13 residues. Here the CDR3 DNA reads TGTGCCAGCAGTTTAATGGGGGCTGGTGGCTACACCTTC. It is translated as CASSLMGAGGYTF.

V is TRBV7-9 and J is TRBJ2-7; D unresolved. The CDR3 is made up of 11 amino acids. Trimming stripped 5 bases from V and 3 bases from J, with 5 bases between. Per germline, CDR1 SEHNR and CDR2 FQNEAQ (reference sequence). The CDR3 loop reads CASSHLYEQYF. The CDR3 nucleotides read TGTGCCAGCAGCCACCTCTACGAGCAGTACTTC.

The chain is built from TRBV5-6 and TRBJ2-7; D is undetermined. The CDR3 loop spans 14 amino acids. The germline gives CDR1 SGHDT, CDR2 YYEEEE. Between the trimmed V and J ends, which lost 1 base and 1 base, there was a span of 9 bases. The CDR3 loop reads CASSLSQLSYEQYF. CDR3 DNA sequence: TGTGCCAGCAGCTTGTCACAGTTATCCTACGAGCAGTACTTC.

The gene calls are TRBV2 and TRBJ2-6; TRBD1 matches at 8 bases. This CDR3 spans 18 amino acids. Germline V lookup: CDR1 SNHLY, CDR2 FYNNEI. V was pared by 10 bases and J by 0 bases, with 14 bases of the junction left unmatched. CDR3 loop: CAKRLGTGVLSGANVLTF. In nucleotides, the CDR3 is TGTGCCAAAAGGTTGGGGACAGGAGTCCTCTCTGGGGCCAACGTCCTGACTTTC.

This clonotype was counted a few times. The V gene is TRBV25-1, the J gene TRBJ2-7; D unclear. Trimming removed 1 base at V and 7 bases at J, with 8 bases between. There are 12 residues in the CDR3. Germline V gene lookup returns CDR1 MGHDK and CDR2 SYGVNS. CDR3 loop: CASSESPGEQYF. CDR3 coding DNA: TGTGCCAGCAGTGAATCCCCGGGTGAGCAGTACTTC.